Below, one TCR beta chain is given with its context. Antigen unknown. Once obtained from cultured CD4+ T cells, the DNA was sequenced using the Oncomine TCR Beta short-read assay. Using its own MiXCR run on the PCR reads, TCRdb lists one record per CDR3 protein. The sample records over 7,000 distinct CDR3 sequences, approximately 61% being singletons. This entry comes from a study of vaccination and CD4 T cells after COVID-19. Sample treatment: 10-day PBMC culture with coronavirus spike peptide pools or control peptides (ViraFEST assay). In germline, CDR1 is MDHEN, CDR2 SYDVKM. Trimming cost V 6 bases and J 6 bases; bases outside gene matches: 15. The CDR3 contains 16 residues.

The receptor was isolated from a human donor with COVID-19. This sample comprised cultured CD4+ T cells from blood, obtained after SARS-CoV-2 vaccination. This chain joins TRBV28 and TRBJ2-5; 8 bases line up with TRBD1. Here the CDR3 DNA reads TGTGCCAGCAGGCAATCCGGTGGCAGGGGGCAACAGACCCAGTACTTC. Protein: CASRQSGGRGQQTQYF.